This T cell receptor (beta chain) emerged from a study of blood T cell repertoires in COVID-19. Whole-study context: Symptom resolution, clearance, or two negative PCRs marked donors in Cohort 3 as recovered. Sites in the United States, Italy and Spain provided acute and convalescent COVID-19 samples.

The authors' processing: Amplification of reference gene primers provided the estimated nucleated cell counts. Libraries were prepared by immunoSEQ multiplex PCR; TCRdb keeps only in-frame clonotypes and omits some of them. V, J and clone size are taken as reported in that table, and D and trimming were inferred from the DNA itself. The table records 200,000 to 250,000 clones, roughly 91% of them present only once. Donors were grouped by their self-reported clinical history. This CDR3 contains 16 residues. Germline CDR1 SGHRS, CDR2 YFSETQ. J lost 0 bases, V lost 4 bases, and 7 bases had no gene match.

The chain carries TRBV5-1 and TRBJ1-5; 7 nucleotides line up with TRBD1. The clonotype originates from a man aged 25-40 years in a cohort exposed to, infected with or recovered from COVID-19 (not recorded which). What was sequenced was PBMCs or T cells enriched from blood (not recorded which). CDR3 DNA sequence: TGCGCCAGCAGCCCGAGGCCAGGGGGTAGCAATCAGCCCCAGCATTTT. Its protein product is CASSPRPGGSNQPQHF.